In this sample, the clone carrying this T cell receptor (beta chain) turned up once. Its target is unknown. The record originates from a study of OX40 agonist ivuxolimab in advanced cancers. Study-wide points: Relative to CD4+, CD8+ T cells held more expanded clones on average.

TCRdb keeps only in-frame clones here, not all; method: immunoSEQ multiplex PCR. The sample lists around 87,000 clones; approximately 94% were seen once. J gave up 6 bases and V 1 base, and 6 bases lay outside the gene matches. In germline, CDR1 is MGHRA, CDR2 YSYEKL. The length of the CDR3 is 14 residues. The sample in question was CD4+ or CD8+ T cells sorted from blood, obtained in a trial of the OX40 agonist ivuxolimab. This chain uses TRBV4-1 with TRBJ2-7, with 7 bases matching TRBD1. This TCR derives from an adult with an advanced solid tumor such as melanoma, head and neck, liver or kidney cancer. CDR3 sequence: CASSQAGGWGEQYF. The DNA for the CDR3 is TGCGCCAGCAGCCAAGCAGGGGGATGGGGCGAGCAGTACTTC.